The 17 T cell receptor beta chains below come from one sample, sequenced in a study of blood T cell repertoires in COVID-19. Profiling relied on immunoSEQ multiplex PCR, and the TCRdb table lists in-frame clones only, not all of them. Among about 280,000 clones listed, almost 90% were seen once. Specimen: peripheral blood. All receptors derive from a young woman with COVID-19, enrolled during active disease.

The gene calls are TRBV28 and TRBJ1-2, with TRBD1 matching 7 bases. Germline CDR1 is MDHEN and CDR2 is SYDVKM. V shed 5 bases and J 3 bases; nucleotides not matched to a gene: 6. The CDR3 has 14 amino acids. This CDR3 reads CASSPGQEYYGYTF. Here the CDR3 DNA reads TGTGCCAGCAGTCCAGGACAGGAATACTATGGCTACACCTTC.

The chain links TRBV9 to TRBJ2-1, with 11 bases lining up with TRBD2. Germline V CDR1 and CDR2: SGDLS, YYNGEE. V was pared by 0 bases and J by 0 bases, with 8 bases of the junction left unmatched. CDR3 size: 19 residues. The DNA for the CDR3 is TGTGCCAGCAGCGTAGGTTTAACTAGCGGGAGTTCCTCCTACAATGAGCAGTTCTTC. Residues: CASSVGLTSGSSSYNEQFF.

The genes are TRBV28 and TRBJ1-4; D is unresolved. The CDR3 contains 15 residues. The V end was cut by 4 bases, the J end by 0 bases, with 9 bases between. CDR1 is MDHEN, CDR2 SYDVKM, per germline. CDR3 sequence (DNA): TGTGCCAGCAGTTCCACAGCGGCAACTAATGAAAAACTGTTTTTT. It encodes CASSSTAATNEKLFF.

V and J are TRBV4-1 and TRBJ1-5, with D tentatively TRBD1 (5 bases). Germline V gene sequence: CDR1 MGHRA, CDR2 YSYEKL. CDR3 length: 15 residues. Deletions cut 6 bases from V and 0 bases from J, with 12 bases between. The CDR3 loop reads CASRDSSNSNQPQHF. The DNA of the CDR3 is TGCGCCAGCAGAGACAGTAGCAATAGCAATCAGCCCCAGCATTTT.

The chain joins TRBV5-1 to TRBJ2-3; 8 bases line up with TRBD1. Germline values: CDR1 SGHRS, CDR2 YFSETQ. V was clipped by 4 bases and J by 0 bases; unmatched bases: 10. This CDR3 comprises 17 residues. The CDR3, as DNA: TGCGCCAGCAGCCCAAGGTTGGGACAGGCAAGCACAGATACGCAGTATTTT. Translating gives CASSPRLGQASTDTQYF.

The CDR3 reads CASSLGTNTQETQYF. Here the CDR3 DNA reads TGTGCCAGCAGTTTAGGGACAAACACTCAAGAGACCCAGTACTTC. This chain links TRBV28 with TRBJ2-5; D might be TRBD1 (6 bases). This CDR3 region has 15 residues. CDR1 and CDR2 from the germline V gene are MDHEN and SYDVKM. V gave up 2 bases and J gave up 2 bases, with 12 bases separating them.

The chain recombines TRBV7-2 with TRBJ2-1; D uncertain. V was cut by 5 bases and J by 9 bases, with 23 bases left in between. The CDR3 covers 16 residues. The germline gives CDR1 SGHTA, CDR2 FQGNSA. CDR3 region: CASSPRVTLFRGEQFF. In nucleotides, the CDR3 is TGTGCCAGCAGCCCCCGCGTAACTCTTTTTCGAGGTGAGCAGTTCTTC.

V usage is TRBV25-1 and J usage is TRBJ2-3, with TRBD2 matching 11 bases. The CDR3 covers 16 residues. Trimming took 2 bases from V and 0 from J; bases not matched to a gene: 1. Germline loops: CDR1 MGHDK, CDR2 SYGVNS. The CDR3 nucleotides are TGTGCCAGCAGTGAACTAGCGGGAGGTAGCACAGATACGCAGTATTTT. This translates into CASSELAGGSTDTQYF.

The rearrangement links TRBV13 to TRBJ1-1, with D possibly TRBD1 on 6 matching bases. This CDR3 spans 13 amino acids. The germline CDR1 and CDR2 sequences are PRHDT and FYEKMQ (reference sequence). Trimming took off 5 bases at V and 4 bases at J, with 11 bases between the two ends. The DNA for the CDR3 is TGTGCCAGCAGCCACAGGGCGGGCACTGAAGCTTTCTTT. Protein: CASSHRAGTEAFF.

This clone was detected only a few times. The rearrangement joins TRBV19 to TRBJ1-5; weak D call: TRBD1 (5 bases). This CDR3 is 15 amino acids long. The V gene lost 3 bases and the J gene lost 1 base, with 10 bases spanning the gap. From germline, CDR1 is LNHDA and CDR2 SQIVND (reference sequence). CDR3 DNA: TGTGCCAGTAGTATCCGGGGGTCGAGCAATCAGCCCCAGCATTTT. Protein sequence: CASSIRGSSNQPQHF.

V usage is TRBV5-1 and J usage is TRBJ1-1; no firm D call. The ends were cut back, 0 bases at V and 0 bases at J, with 12 bases in the middle. Looked up from germline, CDR1 is SGHRS and CDR2 is YFSETQ. CDR3 length: 16 amino acids. CDR3 sequence (DNA): TGCGCCAGCAGCTTGGCGGCGGGCAGCATGAACACTGAAGCTTTCTTT. Its translation is CASSLAAGSMNTEAFF. Full variable domain (remainder filled in from reference TRBV5-1 and TRBJ1-1): KAGVTQTPRYLIKTRGQQVTLSCSPISGHRSVSWYQQTPGQGLQFLFEYFSETQRNKGNFPGRFSGRQFSNSRSEMNVSTLELGDSALYLCASSLAAGSMNTEAFFGQGTRLTVV.

The rearrangement joins TRBV19 to TRBJ2-3; TRBD2 matches 8 bases. J lost 2 bases, V lost 2 bases, and 3 bases had no gene match. Germline-derived CDR1 and CDR2 are LNHDA and SQIVND (reference sequence). The CDR3 runs 15 residues. CDR3 sequence (DNA): TGTGCCAGTAGTATACCTAGCGGGTTCACAGATACGCAGTATTTT. Translation gives CASSIPSGFTDTQYF.

The J gene is TRBJ1-2, the V gene TRBV5-1; TRBD1 matches at 9 bases. Germline loops: CDR1 SGHRS, CDR2 YFSETQ. This CDR3 comprises 16 residues. V shed 3 bases, J shed 6 bases, and the junction held 12 bases outside the gene matches. The CDR3 sequence is CASSSDRRRTGDGYTF. The CDR3 DNA is TGCGCCAGCAGCTCAGATCGGCGTCGGACAGGGGATGGCTACACCTTC.

The chain combines TRBV6-6 with TRBJ1-6; 8 bases agree with TRBD1. The germline gives CDR1 MNHNY, CDR2 SVGAGI (reference sequence). The CDR3 totals 15 residues. J gave up 9 bases and V 2 bases, and 6 bases lay outside the gene matches. The CDR3 nucleotides are TGTGCCAGCAGTTACCGACAGGGGAAGTTTTCACCCCTCCACTTT. Residues: CASSYRQGKFSPLHF.

The CDR3 DNA reads as TGTGCCAGCAGCCACCTAGCGACCAATGAGCAGTTCTTC. Protein product: CASSHLATNEQFF. This chain connects TRBV7-9 to TRBJ2-1, with TRBD2 as a possible D gene (6 bases). Germline assignment: CDR1 SEHNR and CDR2 FQNEAQ (reference sequence). The ends were cut back, 5 bases at V and 6 bases at J, with 11 bases in the middle. This CDR3 is 13 amino acids long.

This clone was detected only a few times. The chain combines TRBV7-8 with TRBJ1-3; TRBD1 might be the D (5 bases). Trimming removed 5 bases at V and 0 bases at J, with 17 bases between. Per the germline V gene, CDR1 is SGHVS and CDR2 is FQNEAQ. The CDR3 runs to 17 residues. The CDR3 spells CASSLLDIMSSGNTIYF. DNA for the CDR3: TGTGCCAGCAGCCTCCTGGACATTATGAGCTCTGGAAACACCATATATTTT.

The CDR3 loop is CASSEDSAPQETQYF. The CDR3, as DNA: TGCGCCAGCAGCGAGGACAGTGCCCCACAAGAGACCCAGTACTTC. The V call is TRBV5-1, the J call TRBJ2-5, with D possibly TRBD1 on 6 matching bases. CDR1 and CDR2 (germline): SGHRS, YFSETQ. V was trimmed by 4 bases and J by 2 bases, leaving 15 bases between them. The CDR3 consists of 15 residues.